This entry describes one T cell receptor (beta chain). The data were obtained in a study of T cell changes during pregnancy in multiple sclerosis. Clones were sequenced by immunoSEQ multiplex PCR, and TCRdb holds only the in-frame ones, with some missing. This sample has under 100,000 clones, with roughly 96% found just once. The receptor was derived from a female donor with multiple sclerosis, enrolled in a pregnancy study. The starting material was peripheral blood, obtained in the second trimester of pregnancy.

CDR3 protein: CASSRETGSAQYF. CDR3 DNA sequence: TGTGCCAGCAGTAGAGAGACAGGGTCTGCGCAGTACTTC. This chain links TRBV2 with TRBJ2-7, with 7 bases matching TRBD1. With V trimmed by 5 bases and J by 9 bases, 10 bases remained unmatched. Per the germline V gene, CDR1 is SNHLY and CDR2 is FYNNEI. CDR3 length equals 13 residues. The complete variable domain, with remaining parts taken from reference TRBV2 and TRBJ2-7, reads EPEVTQTPSHQVTQMGQEVILRCVPISNHLYFYWYRQILGQKVEFLVSFYNNEISEKSEIFDDQFSVERPDGSNFTLKIRSTKLEDSAMYFCASSRETGSAQYFGPGTRLTVT.